The TCR beta chain described here comes from a study of shared clonotypes between healthy human individuals. The germline V gene encodes CDR1 SGHAT and CDR2 FQNNGV. The CDR3 is 16 amino acids. V dropped 0 bases and J dropped 2; count of bases not matched to a gene: 6. The investigators split CD4+ cells into a CD45RA+ naive subset and a CD45RA-negative memory subset. In the original workflow: Junction-only immunoSEQ data arrived without quality scores, meaning filtering differed. The data were produced by immunoSEQ multiplex PCR, yet TCRdb's version contains in-frame clones alone and is incomplete. The V and J calls and clone size were taken over from that table, and D and trimming were inferred from the DNA. The table has just over 2,000,000 clones, 95% seen once.

This TCR derives from a man younger than 35 in good health. Input material: naive CD4+ T cells sorted from blood. Documented subset: CD45RA+ positively selected. The chain carries TRBV11-2 and TRBJ2-7, with 8 bases fitting TRBD1. CDR3 coding DNA: TGTGCCAGCAGCTTAGAGACAGGGGCAGTTGCCTACGAGCAGTACTTC. Translating it yields CASSLETGAVAYEQYF. The full variable domain, completed using reference TRBV11-2 and TRBJ2-7, is EAGVAQSPRYKIIEKRQSVAFWCNPISGHATLYWYQQILGQGPKLLIQFQNNGVVDDSQLPKDRFSAERLKGVDSTLKIQPAKLEDSAVYLCASSLETGAVAYEQYFGPGTRLTVT.